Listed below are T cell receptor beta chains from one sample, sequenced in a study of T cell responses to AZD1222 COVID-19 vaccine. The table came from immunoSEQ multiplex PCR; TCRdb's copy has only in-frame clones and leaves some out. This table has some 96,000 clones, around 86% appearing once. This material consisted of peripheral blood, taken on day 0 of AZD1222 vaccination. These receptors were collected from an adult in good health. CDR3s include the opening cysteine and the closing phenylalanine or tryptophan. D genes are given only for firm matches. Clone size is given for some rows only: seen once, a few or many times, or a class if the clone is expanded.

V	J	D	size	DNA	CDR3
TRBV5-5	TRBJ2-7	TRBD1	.	TGTGCCAGCTTCGCCCCGGACAGGGGATCCTACGAGCAGTACTTC	CASFAPDRGSYEQYF
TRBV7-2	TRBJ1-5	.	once	TGTGCCTCCGGAGACATGATTAGCAATCAGCCCCAGCATTTT	CASGDMISNQPQHF
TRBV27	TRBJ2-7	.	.	TGTGCCAGCAGTTTATCCGGGGGGCCCTCCTACGAGCAGTACTTC	CASSLSGGPSYEQYF
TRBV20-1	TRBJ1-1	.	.	TGCAGTGCTAGACAGGAGCCTGAAGCTTTCTTT	CSARQEPEAFF
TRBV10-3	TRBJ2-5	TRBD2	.	TGTGCCATCAGTGATCGAGGCGGGAGGGCCGAGACCCAGTACTTC	CAISDRGGRAETQYF
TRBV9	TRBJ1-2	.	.	TGTGCCAGCAGCTCTAGTGTAACAGAGCCTAACTATGGCTACACCTTC	CASSSSVTEPNYGYTF
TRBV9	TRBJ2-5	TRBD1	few	TGTGCCAGCAGCCTATCGGACAGGGTCGAAGGGGGCCAGTACTTC	CASSLSDRVEGGQYF
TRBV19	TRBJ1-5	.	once	TGTGCCAGTAGTATAGATAGGGGATTCAATCAGCCCCAGCATTTT	CASSIDRGFNQPQHF
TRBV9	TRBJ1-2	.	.	TGTGCCAGCAGCGGCCAAGTTGGGCAGGGGAAGTGGAGGATCTATGGCTACACCTTC	CASSGQVGQGKWRIYGYTF
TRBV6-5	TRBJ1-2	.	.	TGTGCCAGCAGTTGGGACCTCAACTATGGCTACACCTTC	CASSWDLNYGYTF
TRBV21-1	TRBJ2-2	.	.	TGTGCCAGCAGCAAAGCCCGGGCAGGGAACACCGGGGAGCTGTTTTTT	CASSKARAGNTGELFF
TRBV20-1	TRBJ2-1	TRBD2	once	TGCAGTGCTAGTGCGGGAGCAGACTACAATGAGCAGTTCTTC	CSASAGADYNEQFF
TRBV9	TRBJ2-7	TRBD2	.	TGTGCCAGCAGCCCCCTAGCGGGGGCGTCCTACGAGCAGTACTTC	CASSPLAGASYEQYF
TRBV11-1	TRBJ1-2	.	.	TGTGCCAGCAGCTCTTCGGGGCTTGGCTACACCTTC	CASSSSGLGYTF
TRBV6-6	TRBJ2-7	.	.	TGTGCCAGCAGTTACTCGAACGTCTACGAGCAGTACTTC	CASSYSNVYEQYF
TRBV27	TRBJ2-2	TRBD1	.	TGTGCCAGTCAACAGGGGGCGAACACCGGGGAGCTGTTTTTT	CASQQGANTGELFF
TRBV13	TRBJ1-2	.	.	TGTGCCAGCAGCTTATCCCGGACGGGAGCTAACTATGGCTACACCTTC	CASSLSRTGANYGYTF
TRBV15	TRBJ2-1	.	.	TGTGCCACCAGCAGAGATCCTCCACAGGGATCGTACAATGAGCAGTTCTTC	CATSRDPPQGSYNEQFF